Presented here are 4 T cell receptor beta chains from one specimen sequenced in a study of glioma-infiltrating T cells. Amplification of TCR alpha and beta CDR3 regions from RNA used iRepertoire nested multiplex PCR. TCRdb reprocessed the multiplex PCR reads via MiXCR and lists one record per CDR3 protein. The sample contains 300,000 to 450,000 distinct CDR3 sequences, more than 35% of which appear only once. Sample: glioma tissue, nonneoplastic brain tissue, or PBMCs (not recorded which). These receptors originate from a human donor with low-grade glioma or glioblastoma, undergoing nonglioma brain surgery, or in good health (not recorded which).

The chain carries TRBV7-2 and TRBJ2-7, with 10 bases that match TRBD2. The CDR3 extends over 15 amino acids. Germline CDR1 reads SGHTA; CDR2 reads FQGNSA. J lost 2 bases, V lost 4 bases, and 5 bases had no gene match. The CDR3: CASSSESGRAYEQYF. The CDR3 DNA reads TGTGCCAGCAGCTCCGAAAGCGGGAGGGCCTACGAGCAGTACTTC.

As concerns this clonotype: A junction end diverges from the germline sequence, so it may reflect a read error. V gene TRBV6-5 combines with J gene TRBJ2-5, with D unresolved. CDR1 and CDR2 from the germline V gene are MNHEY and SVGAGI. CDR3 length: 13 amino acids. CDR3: CAGSRQVQETQYF. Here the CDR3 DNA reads TGTGCCGGCAGCCGACAAGTCCAAGAGACCCAGTACTTC.

CDR3 in amino acids: CASSYQTFSDGYTF. CDR3 DNA sequence: TGTGCCAGCAGTTACCAGACTTTCTCGGATGGCTACACCTTC. J is TRBJ1-2 and V is TRBV6-2 or TRBV6-3; D remains ambiguous. This CDR3 is 14 amino acids long. V lost 2 bases and J lost 6, with 13 bases in between. The germline V gene encodes CDR1 MNHEY and CDR2 SVGEGT.

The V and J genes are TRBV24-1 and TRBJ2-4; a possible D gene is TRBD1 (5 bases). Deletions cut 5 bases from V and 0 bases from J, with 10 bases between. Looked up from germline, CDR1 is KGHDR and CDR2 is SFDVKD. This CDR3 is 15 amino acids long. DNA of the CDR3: TGTGCCACCAGTGCTCGACAGTTAGCCAAAAACATTCAGTACTTC. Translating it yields CATSARQLAKNIQYF.